Listed here is a single TCR beta chain. Deletions cut 1 base from V and 7 bases from J, with 17 bases between. The CDR3 sequence is 16 residues long. In germline, CDR1 is SGHVS, CDR2 FNYEAQ. These data are taken from a study of T cell changes during pregnancy in multiple sclerosis. Sequencing was performed with immunoSEQ multiplex PCR; in TCRdb, only in-frame clones are kept and a portion is missing. The data show 18,000 or so clones, 80% to 90% seen once. This sample comprised CD8+ T cells from peripheral blood mononuclear cells, obtained in the third trimester of pregnancy. The sequence came from a female donor in good health, enrolled as a control in a pregnancy study. This chain joins TRBV7-6 and TRBJ2-1; tentatively, D is TRBD1 (5 bases). In DNA, the CDR3 is TGTGCCAGCAGCTTAGAGTGGCAGGGTGCATTGAATGAGCAGTTCTTC. This sequence encodes CASSLEWQGALNEQFF.